The 9 T cell receptor beta chains in this list originate from one sample, sequenced in a study of beta chain features in type 1 diabetes. Study outcomes and limitations: TCRB CDR3s were moderately but significantly shorter in Type 1 diabetes patients in all four CD4+ subsets.

These receptors' targets are unknown. Expressed TCRB transcripts were sequenced because the entire RNA isolate underwent reverse transcription. Only in-frame clones appear in the TCRdb table, and some are missing; sequencing was by immunoSEQ multiplex PCR. This table has approximately 600,000 clones, around 11% appearing once. The sample comprised naive CD4+ T cells from blood. The receptors originated from a man aged 30 to 45 with type 1 diabetes.

CDR3: CASSLGAGDYGYTF. CDR3 sequence (DNA): TGTGCCAGCAGCTTAGGGGCAGGGGACTATGGCTACACCTTC. The V gene is TRBV7-9, the J gene TRBJ1-2; the D gene is possibly TRBD1 (6 bases). The CDR3 is 14 residues long. Germline-derived CDR1 and CDR2 are SEHNR and FQNEAQ (reference sequence). V lost 1 base, J lost 3 bases, and 9 bases lay in between.

The J gene is TRBJ1-3, the V gene TRBV4-2, with D perhaps TRBD1 (5 bases). This CDR3 is built from 20 residues. The germline V and J ends were trimmed by 0 bases and 0 bases, with 21 bases remaining between them. Germline V gene sequence: CDR1 LGHNA, CDR2 YNFKEQ. The CDR3 reads CASSQDFGNRRQGSGNTIYF. The CDR3 bases are TGTGCCAGCAGCCAAGATTTCGGGAACCGGCGCCAGGGCTCTGGAAACACCATATATTTT.

CDR3 in amino acids: CASTVRSRAFSGNTIYF. CDR3 nucleotide sequence: TGTGCCAGCACCGTTCGTTCCAGGGCTTTCTCCGGAAACACCATATATTTT. This sequence joins TRBV2 and TRBJ1-3; D might be TRBD1 (5 bases). This CDR3 is built from 17 residues. V was clipped by 7 bases and J by 4 bases, with 23 bases between them. Germline CDR1 SNHLY, CDR2 FYNNEI.

The chain couples TRBV6-5 to TRBJ1-5, with no clear D. The CDR3 contains 13 residues. Germline-derived CDR1 and CDR2 are MNHEY and SVGAGI. V was clipped by 2 bases and J by 7 bases, with 9 bases between them. CDR3 coding DNA: TGTGCCAGCAGTTACGGTCCTGAGCAGCCCCAGCATTTT. Protein sequence: CASSYGPEQPQHF.

In its sample, this clone was seen a few times. V is TRBV11-1 and J is TRBJ2-1, with D tentatively TRBD1 or TRBD2 (5 bases each). Per germline, CDR1 SGHAT and CDR2 FQDESV (reference sequence). V lost 5 bases to trimming and J lost 14 bases, with 19 bases between them. The CDR3 runs to 13 residues. The DNA for the CDR3 is TGTGCCAGCAGCCCCCAAGAGGGGCCGGGGAAGTTCTTC. It codes for CASSPQEGPGKFF.

As to this clone: At the DNA level, this CDR3 is encoded by other sequences in the same sample as well. This sequence joins TRBV30 and TRBJ1-6; a possible D gene is TRBD1 (5 bases). Trimming took 3 bases from V and 10 from J, leaving 19 bases between them. The CDR3 runs 15 residues. Looked up from germline, CDR1 is GTSNPN and CDR2 is SVGIG (reference sequence). The CDR3 loop is CAWRVPHGPGSPLHF. CDR3 coding DNA: TGTGCCTGGAGGGTGCCCCACGGGCCAGGGTCACCCCTCCACTTT.

The rearrangement links TRBV7-6 to TRBJ2-1; no clear D gene. Germline V gene lookup returns CDR1 SGHVS and CDR2 FNYEAQ. Trimming shortened V by 1 base and J by 0 bases, and 13 bases separated the two germline ends. The CDR3 sequence is 17 residues long. The CDR3 here is CASSLGLRAGSYNEQFF. As DNA, the CDR3 is TGTGCCAGCAGCTTAGGACTTAGGGCTGGCTCCTACAATGAGCAGTTCTTC.

This clone was seen more than once but under ten times. This chain connects TRBV7-3 to TRBJ2-3; D is uncertain. Germline CDR1 is SGHTA and CDR2 is FQGTGA. The V gene lost 4 bases and the J gene lost 3 bases, with 8 bases spanning the gap. The CDR3 loop spans 13 amino acids. The CDR3 sequence: CASSSWRTDTQYF. DNA of the CDR3: TGTGCCAGCAGCTCTTGGAGAACAGATACGCAGTATTTT.

This clone turned up a few times. The chain combines TRBV2 with TRBJ1-6; possibly TRBD1 for D (6 bases). V was pared by 6 bases and J by 7 bases, with 10 bases between. The CDR3 spans 13 residues. Germline lookup yields CDR1 SNHLY and CDR2 FYNNEI. The CDR3 region is CASRTGWNSPLHF. CDR3 DNA sequence: TGTGCCAGCAGGACAGGATGGAATTCACCCCTCCACTTT.